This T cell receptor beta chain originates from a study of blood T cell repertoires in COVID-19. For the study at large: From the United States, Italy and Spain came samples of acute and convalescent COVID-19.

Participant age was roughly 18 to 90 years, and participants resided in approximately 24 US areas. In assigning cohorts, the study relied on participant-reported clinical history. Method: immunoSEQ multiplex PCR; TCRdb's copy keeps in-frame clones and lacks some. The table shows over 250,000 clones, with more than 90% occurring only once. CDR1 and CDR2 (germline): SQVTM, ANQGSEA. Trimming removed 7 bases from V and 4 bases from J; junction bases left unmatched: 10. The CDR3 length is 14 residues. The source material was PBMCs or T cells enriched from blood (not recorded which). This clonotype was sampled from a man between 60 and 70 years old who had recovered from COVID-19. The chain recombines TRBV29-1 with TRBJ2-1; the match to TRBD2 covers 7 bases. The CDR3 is CSAAAGVGYNEQFF. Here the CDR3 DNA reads TGCAGCGCTGCCGCGGGGGTCGGGTACAATGAGCAGTTCTTC.